Reported below is one T cell receptor beta chain. Cohort allocation depended upon clinical history that participants reported. This sample stems from a study of blood T cell repertoires in COVID-19. About the study: PBMCs, B-cell-depleted T cells, or T cells were the source of the cDNA or gDNA that made up the material.

V lost 0 bases and J 1 base, leaving 13 bases between the germline ends. CDR1 is LNHDA and CDR2 is SQIVND in the germline V gene (reference sequence). The CDR3 length is 17 residues. The method was immunoSEQ multiplex PCR; TCRdb's version includes in-frame clones alone and lacks a portion of them. Here the sample spans 150,000 to 200,000 clones, about 83% being singletons. This TCR was sampled from a woman aged 30 to 39 who had recovered from COVID-19. Sequenced: PBMCs or T cells enriched from blood (not recorded which). The chain is built from TRBV19 and TRBJ2-1; no definite D call. The CDR3 DNA follows: TGTGCCAGTAGTATAGAGACCGGGTCGGAGTCCTACAATGAGCAGTTCTTC. Translated: CASSIETGSESYNEQFF.